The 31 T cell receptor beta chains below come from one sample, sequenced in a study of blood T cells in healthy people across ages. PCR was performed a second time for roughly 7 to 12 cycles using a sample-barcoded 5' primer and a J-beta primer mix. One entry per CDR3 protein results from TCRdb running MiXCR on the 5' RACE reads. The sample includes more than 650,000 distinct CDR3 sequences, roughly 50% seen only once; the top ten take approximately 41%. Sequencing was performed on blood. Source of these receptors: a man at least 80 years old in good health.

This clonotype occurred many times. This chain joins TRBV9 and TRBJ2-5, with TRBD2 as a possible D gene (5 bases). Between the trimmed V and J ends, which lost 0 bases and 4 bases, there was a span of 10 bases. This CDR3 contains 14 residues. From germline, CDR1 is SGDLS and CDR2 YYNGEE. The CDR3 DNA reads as TGTGCCAGCAGCGTAGGGATGGCGGGAGAGACCCAGTACTTC. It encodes CASSVGMAGETQYF.

CDR3: CASRNPGQGRYEQYF. The CDR3, as DNA: TGCGCCAGCAGAAACCCGGGACAGGGCAGATACGAGCAGTACTTC. This chain links TRBV5-1 with TRBJ2-4; TRBD1 matches at 9 bases. The J call is in doubt because the DNA end fits TRBJ2-7 better. Germline V gene sequence: CDR1 SGHRS, CDR2 YFSETQ. This CDR3 contains 15 residues.

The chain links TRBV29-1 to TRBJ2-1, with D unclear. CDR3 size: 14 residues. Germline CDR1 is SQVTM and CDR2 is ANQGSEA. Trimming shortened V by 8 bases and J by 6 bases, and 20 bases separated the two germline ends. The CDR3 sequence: CSSVGQTNTNEQFF. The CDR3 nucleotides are TGCAGCTCAGTGGGCCAGACCAACACCAATGAGCAGTTCTTC.

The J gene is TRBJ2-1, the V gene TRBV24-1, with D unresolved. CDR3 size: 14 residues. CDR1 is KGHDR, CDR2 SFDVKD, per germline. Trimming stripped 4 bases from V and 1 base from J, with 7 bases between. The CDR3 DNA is TGTGCCACCAGTGAAGGATTTTCCTACAATGAGCAGTTCTTC. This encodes CATSEGFSYNEQFF.

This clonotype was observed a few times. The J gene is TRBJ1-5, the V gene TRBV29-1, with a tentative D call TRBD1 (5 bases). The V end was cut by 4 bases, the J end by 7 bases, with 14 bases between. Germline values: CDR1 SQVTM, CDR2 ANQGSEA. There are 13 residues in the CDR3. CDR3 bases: TGCAGCGTTGTCCCCTCAACAGGACAGCCCCAGCATTTT. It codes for CSVVPSTGQPQHF.

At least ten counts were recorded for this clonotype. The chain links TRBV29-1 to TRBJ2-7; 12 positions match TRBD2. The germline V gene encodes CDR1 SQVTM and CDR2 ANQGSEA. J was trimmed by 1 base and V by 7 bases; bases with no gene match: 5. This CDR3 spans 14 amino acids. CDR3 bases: TGCAGCGCTGCGGGACTAGCGGGTTCCTACGAGCAGTACTTC. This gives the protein CSAAGLAGSYEQYF.

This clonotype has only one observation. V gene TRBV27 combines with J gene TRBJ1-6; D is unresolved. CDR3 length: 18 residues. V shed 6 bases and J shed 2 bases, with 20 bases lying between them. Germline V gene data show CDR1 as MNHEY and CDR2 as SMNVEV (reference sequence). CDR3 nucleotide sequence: TGTGCCAGCAGAGGGCCCCGCGTGACGGCGACCTATAATTCACCCCTCCACTTT. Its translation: CASRGPRVTATYNSPLHF.

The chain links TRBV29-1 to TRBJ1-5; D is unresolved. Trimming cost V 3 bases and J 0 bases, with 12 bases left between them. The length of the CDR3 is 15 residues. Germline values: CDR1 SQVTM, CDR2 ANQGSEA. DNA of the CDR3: TGCAGCGTTGAGGACCGGAATTTTAGCAATCAGCCCCAGCATTTT. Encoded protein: CSVEDRNFSNQPQHF.

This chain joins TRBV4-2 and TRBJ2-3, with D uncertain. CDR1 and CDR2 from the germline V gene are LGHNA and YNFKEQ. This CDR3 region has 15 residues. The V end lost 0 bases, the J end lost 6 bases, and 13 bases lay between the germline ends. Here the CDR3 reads CASSQDTSLRDTQYF. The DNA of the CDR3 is TGTGCCAGCAGCCAAGATACATCCCTACGGGATACGCAGTATTTT.

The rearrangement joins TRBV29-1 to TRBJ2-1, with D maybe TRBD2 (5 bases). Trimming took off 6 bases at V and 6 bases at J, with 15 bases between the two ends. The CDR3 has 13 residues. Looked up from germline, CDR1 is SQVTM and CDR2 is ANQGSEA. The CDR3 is CSVKKRAGNEQFF. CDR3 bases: TGCAGCGTAAAAAAAAGGGCGGGCAATGAGCAGTTCTTC.

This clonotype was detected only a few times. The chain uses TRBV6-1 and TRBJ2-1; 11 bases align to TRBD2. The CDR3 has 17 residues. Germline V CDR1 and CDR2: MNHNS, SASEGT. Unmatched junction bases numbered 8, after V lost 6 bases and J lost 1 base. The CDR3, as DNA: TGTGCCAGCAGGGATAGCGGGAGGGTATCGTCCTACAATGAGCAGTTCTTC. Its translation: CASRDSGRVSSYNEQFF.

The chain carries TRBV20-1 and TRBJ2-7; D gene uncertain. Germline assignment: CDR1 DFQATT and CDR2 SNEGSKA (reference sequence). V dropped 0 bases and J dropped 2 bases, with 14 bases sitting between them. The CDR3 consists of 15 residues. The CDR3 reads CSAREDSLGTYEQYF. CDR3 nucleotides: TGCAGTGCTAGAGAAGACTCCCTTGGGACCTACGAGCAGTACTTC.

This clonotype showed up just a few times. The CDR3 DNA is TGTGCCAGCAGCGATGACGTAGCCACCCCTGAGCAGTTCTTC. It specifies CASSDDVATPEQFF. The genes are TRBV9 and TRBJ2-1; D not certain. The CDR3 contains 14 residues. Germline V gene lookup returns CDR1 SGDLS and CDR2 YYNGEE. V was clipped by 3 bases and J by 9 bases, with 16 bases between them.

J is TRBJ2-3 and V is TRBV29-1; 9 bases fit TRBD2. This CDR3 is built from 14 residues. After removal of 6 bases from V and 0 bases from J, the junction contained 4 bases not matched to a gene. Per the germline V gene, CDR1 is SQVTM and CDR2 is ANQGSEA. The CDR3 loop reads CSVLAGTSTDTQYF. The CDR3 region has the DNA TGCAGCGTCCTAGCGGGGACTAGCACAGATACGCAGTATTTT.

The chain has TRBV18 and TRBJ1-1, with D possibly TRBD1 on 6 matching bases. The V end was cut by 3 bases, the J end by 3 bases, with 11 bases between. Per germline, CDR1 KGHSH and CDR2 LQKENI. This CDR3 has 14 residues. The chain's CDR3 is CASSPWGADTEAFF. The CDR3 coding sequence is TGTGCCAGCTCACCGTGGGGGGCGGACACTGAAGCTTTCTTT.

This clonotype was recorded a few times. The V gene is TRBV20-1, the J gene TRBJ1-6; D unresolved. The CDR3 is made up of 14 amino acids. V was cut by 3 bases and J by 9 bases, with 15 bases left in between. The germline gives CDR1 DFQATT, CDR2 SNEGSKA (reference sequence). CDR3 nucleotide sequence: TGCAGTGCTAGCCCGCCAGGATTCGGTTCACCCCTCCACTTT. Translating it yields CSASPPGFGSPLHF.

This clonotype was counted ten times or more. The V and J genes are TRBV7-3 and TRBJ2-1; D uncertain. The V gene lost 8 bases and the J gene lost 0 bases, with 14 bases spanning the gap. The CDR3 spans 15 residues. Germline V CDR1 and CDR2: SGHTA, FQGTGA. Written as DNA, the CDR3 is TGTGCCAGCGCGCAGATAGGTAGCTCCTACAATGAGCAGTTCTTC. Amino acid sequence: CASAQIGSSYNEQFF.

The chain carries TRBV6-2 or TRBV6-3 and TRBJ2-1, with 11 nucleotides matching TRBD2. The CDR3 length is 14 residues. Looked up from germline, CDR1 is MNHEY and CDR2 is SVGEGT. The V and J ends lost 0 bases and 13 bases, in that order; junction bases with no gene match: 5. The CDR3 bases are TGTGCCAGCAGTTACTCAGGACTAGCGGGCCGACAGTTCTTC. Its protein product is CASSYSGLAGRQFF.

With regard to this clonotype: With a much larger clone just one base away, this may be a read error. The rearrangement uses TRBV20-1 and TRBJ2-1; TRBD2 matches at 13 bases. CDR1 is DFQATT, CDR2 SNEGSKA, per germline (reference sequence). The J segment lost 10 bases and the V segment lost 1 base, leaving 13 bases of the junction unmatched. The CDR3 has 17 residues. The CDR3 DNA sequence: TGCAGTGCTAGAGCCCGGACTAGCGGGAGTTCGGCCTACGAGCAGTTCTTC. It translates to CSARARTSGSSAYEQFF.

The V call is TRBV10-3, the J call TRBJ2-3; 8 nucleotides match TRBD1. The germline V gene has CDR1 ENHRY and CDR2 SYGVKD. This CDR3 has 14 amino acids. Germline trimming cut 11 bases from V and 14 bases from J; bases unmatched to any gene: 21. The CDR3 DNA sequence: TGTGCCTCTAGGGTACAGGGGGAGGACAGATACGCGTATTTT. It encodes CASRVQGEDRYAYF.

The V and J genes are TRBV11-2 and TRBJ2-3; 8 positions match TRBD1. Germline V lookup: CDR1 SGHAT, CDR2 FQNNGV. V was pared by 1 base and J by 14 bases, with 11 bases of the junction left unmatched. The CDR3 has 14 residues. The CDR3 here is CASSLAGGKGDAYF. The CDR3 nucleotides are TGTGCCAGCAGCTTAGCAGGGGGCAAGGGAGACGCGTATTTT.

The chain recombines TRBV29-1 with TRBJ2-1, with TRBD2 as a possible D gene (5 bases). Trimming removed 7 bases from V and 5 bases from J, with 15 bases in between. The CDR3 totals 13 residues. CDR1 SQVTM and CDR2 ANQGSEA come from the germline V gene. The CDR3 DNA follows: TGCAGCGCCCCGGGTGGAGGAGACAATGAGCAGTTCTTC. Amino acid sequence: CSAPGGGDNEQFF.

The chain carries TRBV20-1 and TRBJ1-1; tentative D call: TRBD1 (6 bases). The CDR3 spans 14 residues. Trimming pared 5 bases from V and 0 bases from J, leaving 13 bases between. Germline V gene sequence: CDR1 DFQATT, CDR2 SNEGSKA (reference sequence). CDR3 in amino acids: CSALDSSMNTEAFF. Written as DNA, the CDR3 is TGCAGTGCTCTGGACAGTAGCATGAACACTGAAGCTTTCTTT.

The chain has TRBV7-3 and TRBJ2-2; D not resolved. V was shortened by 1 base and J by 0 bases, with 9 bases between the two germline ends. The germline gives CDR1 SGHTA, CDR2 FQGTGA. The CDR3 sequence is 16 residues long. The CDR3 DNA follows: TGTGCCAGCAGCTTAAATATAGGTTCGAACACCGGGGAGCTGTTTTTT. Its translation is CASSLNIGSNTGELFF.

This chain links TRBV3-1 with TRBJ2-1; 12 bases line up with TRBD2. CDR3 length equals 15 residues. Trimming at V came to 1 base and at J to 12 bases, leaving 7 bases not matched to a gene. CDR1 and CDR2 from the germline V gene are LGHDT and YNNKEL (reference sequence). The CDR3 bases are TGTGCCAGCAGCCAAGGCCTAGCGGGAGGGGAAGGGCAGTTCTTC. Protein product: CASSQGLAGGEGQFF.

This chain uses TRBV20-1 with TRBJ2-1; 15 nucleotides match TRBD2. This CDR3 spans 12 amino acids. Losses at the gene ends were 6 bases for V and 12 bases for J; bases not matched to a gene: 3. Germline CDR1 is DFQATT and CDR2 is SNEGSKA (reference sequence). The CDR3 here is CSAAGLAGGQFF. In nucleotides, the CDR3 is TGCAGTGCAGCGGGACTAGCGGGAGGGCAGTTCTTC.

CDR3 DNA sequence: TGCGCCAGCAGTGGGGCTACCCCCACGGGAGAGACCCAGTACTTC. Protein product: CASSGATPTGETQYF. The chain employs TRBV10-2 and TRBJ2-5; D gene ambiguous. Germline values: CDR1 WSHSY, CDR2 SAAADI. V gave up 4 bases and J gave up 4 bases, with 16 bases separating them. The CDR3 contains 15 residues.

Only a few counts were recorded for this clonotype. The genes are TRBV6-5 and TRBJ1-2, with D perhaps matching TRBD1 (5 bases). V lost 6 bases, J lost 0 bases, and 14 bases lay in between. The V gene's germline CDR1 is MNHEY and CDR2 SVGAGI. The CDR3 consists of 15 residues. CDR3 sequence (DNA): TGTGCCAGCAGCGTTACGGGCAGGGCTAACTATGGCTACACCTTC. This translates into CASSVTGRANYGYTF.

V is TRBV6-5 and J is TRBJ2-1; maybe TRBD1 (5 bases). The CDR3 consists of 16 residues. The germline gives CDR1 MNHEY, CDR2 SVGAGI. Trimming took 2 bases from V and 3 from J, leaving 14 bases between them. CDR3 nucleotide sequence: TGTGCCAGCAGTTACATGACAGTGGGAATCTACAATGAGCAGTTCTTC. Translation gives CASSYMTVGIYNEQFF.

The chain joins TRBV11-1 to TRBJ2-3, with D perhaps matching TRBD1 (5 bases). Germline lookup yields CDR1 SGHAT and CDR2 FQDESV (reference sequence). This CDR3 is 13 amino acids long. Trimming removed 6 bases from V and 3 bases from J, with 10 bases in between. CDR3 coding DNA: TGTGCCAGCAGGGGCAGGGTAACAGATACGCAGTATTTT. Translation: CASRGRVTDTQYF.

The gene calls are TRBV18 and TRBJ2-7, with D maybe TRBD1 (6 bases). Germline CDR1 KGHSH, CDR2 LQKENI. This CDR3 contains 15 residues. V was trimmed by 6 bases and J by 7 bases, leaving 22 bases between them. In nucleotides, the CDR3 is TGTGCCAGCTCGCCAGACAGGTCAGGGTACAATGAGCAGTACTTC. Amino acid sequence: CASSPDRSGYNEQYF. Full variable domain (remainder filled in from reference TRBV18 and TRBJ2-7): NAGVMQNPRHLVRRRGQEARLRCSPMKGHSHVYWYRQLPEEGLKFMVYLQKENIIDESGMPKERFSAEFPKEGPSILRIQQVVRGDSAAYFCASSPDRSGYNEQYFGPGTRLTVT.